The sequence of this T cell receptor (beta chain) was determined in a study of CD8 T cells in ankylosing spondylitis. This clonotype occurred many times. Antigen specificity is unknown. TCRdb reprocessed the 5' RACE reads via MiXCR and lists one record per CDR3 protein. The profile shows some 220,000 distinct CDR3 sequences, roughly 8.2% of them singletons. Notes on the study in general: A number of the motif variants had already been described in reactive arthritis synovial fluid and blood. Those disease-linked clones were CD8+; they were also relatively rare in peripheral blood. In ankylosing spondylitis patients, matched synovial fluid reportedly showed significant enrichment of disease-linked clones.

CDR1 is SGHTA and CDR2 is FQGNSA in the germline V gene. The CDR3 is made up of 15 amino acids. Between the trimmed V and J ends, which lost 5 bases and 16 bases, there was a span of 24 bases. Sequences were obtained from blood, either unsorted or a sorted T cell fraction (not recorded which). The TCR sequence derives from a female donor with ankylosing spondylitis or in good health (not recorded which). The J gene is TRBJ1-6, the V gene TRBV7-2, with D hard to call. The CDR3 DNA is TGTGCCAGCAGCCTCGTCCACTCGTCGGTCCAAGCTCTCCACTTT. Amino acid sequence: CASSLVHSSVQALHF.